Below, one TCR beta chain is given with its context. Its specificity is not known. Assay: immunoSEQ multiplex PCR; the TCRdb copy retains only in-frame clones and omits some. This table has over 40,000 clones, about 77% appearing once. The sample originates from a study of early stage breast cancer tumors. Regarding the study as a whole: Commonly generated sequences made up most enriched TCRB sequences shared between patients. In about 90% of the 16 patients, blood comparison separated tumor from normal breast.

Germline lookup yields CDR1 SGHVS and CDR2 FQNEAQ. This CDR3 is built from 16 residues. V shed 5 bases and J shed 1 base, with 16 bases lying between them. The TCR comes from a person in their 40s with breast cancer. The chain is built from TRBV7-8 and TRBJ2-3; a weak D match, TRBD1 (6 bases). Sequenced input: blood. The CDR3 coding sequence is TGTGCCAGCAGCCCTTCCAGGGGTTGGGGCACAGATACGCAGTATTTT. This gives the protein CASSPSRGWGTDTQYF.